The TCR beta chain under discussion was sequenced for a study of graft-versus-host responses after intestinal transplantation. The wider study: Recipients uniformly received anti-thymocyte globulin induction, followed by tacrolimus and steroids for about 3 years. Regarding the study as a whole: Early post-transplant HvG declines tracked with peak circulating GvH clone levels. Patients with graft-donor T cell macrochimerism had high graft-versus-host to host-versus-graft clonal ratios in allografts.

The authors combined about 200,000 CFSE-labeled responder cells with about 200,000 irradiated, violet-dye-labeled stimulator cells in plates. Once the reaction had ended, proliferating CFSE-low CD3+CD4+ and CD3+CD8+ responders were sorted. Clones were read by immunoSEQ multiplex PCR, and TCRdb kept only the in-frame ones, dropping some. The table records 10,000 to 15,000 clones, around 30% of them present only once. Only a few counts were recorded for this clone. The CDR3 has 14 amino acids. With 6 bases clipped from V and 9 bases from J, the junction kept 9 bases outside the gene matches. Germline V gene sequence: CDR1 MNHEY, CDR2 SMNVEV (reference sequence).

The sequencing here drew on alloreactive CD8+ T cells from a mixed lymphocyte reaction culture, taken before intestinal transplant. Sample subset: CFSE-low proliferating T cells sorted from roughly six-day pre-transplant mixed lymphocyte reaction (GvH or HvG direction). The rearrangement uses TRBV27 and TRBJ2-1; TRBD2 aligns across 9 bases. This clonotype was sampled from a human patient who received an intestinal transplant. CDR3 sequence (DNA): TGTGCCAGCAGCCAGCGGGGGGCGCAGTTTGAGCAGTTCTTC. It translates to CASSQRGAQFEQFF.